The 15 T cell receptor beta chains in this list originate from one sample, sequenced in a study of blood T cell repertoires in COVID-19. Sequencing was performed with immunoSEQ multiplex PCR; in TCRdb, only in-frame clones are kept and a portion is missing. The data show around 250,000 clones, 75% to 90% seen once. Sequences were obtained from PBMCs or T cells enriched from blood (not recorded which). These receptors were collected from a man aged 50-60 years who had been exposed to COVID-19.

V gene TRBV5-1 combines with J gene TRBJ2-1; TRBD1 matches at 7 bases. The ends lost 0 bases at V and 2 bases at J; junction bases unmatched: 2. CDR1 is SGHRS, CDR2 YFSETQ, per germline. The CDR3 runs to 15 residues. The CDR3 loop is CASSLDGQAYNEQFF. The CDR3 coding sequence is TGCGCCAGCAGCTTGGATGGACAGGCCTACAATGAGCAGTTCTTC.

The chain couples TRBV7-9 to TRBJ1-1; TRBD1 is a possible D gene (6 bases). The CDR3 is 14 amino acids. Per germline, CDR1 SEHNR and CDR2 FQNEAQ (reference sequence). The V end was cut by 6 bases, the J end by 3 bases, with 14 bases between. The CDR3 DNA sequence: TGTGCCAGCAGTTCGTACAGGGTGGACACTGAAGCTTTCTTT. This codes for CASSSYRVDTEAFF.

The chain couples TRBV6-5 to TRBJ2-7, with D uncertain. Per germline, CDR1 MNHEY and CDR2 SVGAGI. V lost 5 bases to trimming and J lost 0 bases, with 14 bases between them. The CDR3 is 15 residues long. CDR3 amino acids: CASSPSPQFSYEQYF. DNA of the CDR3: TGTGCCAGCAGTCCCTCCCCCCAGTTCTCCTACGAGCAGTACTTC.

The chain links TRBV27 to TRBJ1-2, with D unclear. V lost 4 bases, J lost 8 bases, and 14 bases lay in between. There are 13 residues in the CDR3. Germline V CDR1 and CDR2: MNHEY, SMNVEV (reference sequence). The CDR3: CASSSHPLEGYTF. The CDR3 DNA follows: TGTGCCAGCAGTTCCCACCCCCTTGAGGGCTACACCTTC.

The chain has TRBV10-3 and TRBJ2-1; 7 positions agree with TRBD1. The CDR3 is 16 residues long. After removal of 6 bases from V and 1 base from J, the junction contained 9 bases not matched to a gene. Germline CDR1 and CDR2: ENHRY and SYGVKD. DNA of the CDR3: TGTGCCATCAGCCCCGGGACAGAGAGATCCTACAATGAGCAGTTCTTC. Translation: CAISPGTERSYNEQFF.

This clone was detected only a few times. The CDR3 spells CASSLQTSGYNEQFF. The CDR3 nucleotides read TGTGCCAGCAGTTTACAGACTAGCGGATACAATGAGCAGTTCTTC. The chain has TRBV27 and TRBJ2-1, with 9 bases aligning to TRBD2. Germline CDR1 reads MNHEY; CDR2 reads SMNVEV (reference sequence). Germline trimming cut 2 bases from V and 4 bases from J; bases unmatched to any gene: 3. The CDR3 consists of 15 residues.

This chain joins TRBV6-5 and TRBJ1-3, with D hard to call. CDR1 is MNHEY and CDR2 is SVGAGI in the germline V gene. The length of the CDR3 is 13 residues. The V end lost 10 bases, the J end lost 4 bases, and 14 bases lay between the germline ends. CDR3 residues: CAISGWLGNTIYF. The CDR3, as DNA: TGTGCCATTTCAGGATGGTTAGGAAACACCATATATTTT.

The chain uses TRBV20-1 and TRBJ1-2; D uncertain. The V end was cut by 3 bases, the J end by 12 bases, with 14 bases between. The CDR3 is made up of 11 amino acids. The germline gives CDR1 DFQATT, CDR2 SNEGSKA (reference sequence). The CDR3 DNA reads TGCAGTGCTAGTTATATCAGAGGAGACACCTTC. This codes for CSASYIRGDTF.

The rearrangement links TRBV28 to TRBJ2-1; 13 nucleotides align to TRBD2. J was trimmed by 8 bases and V by 1 base; bases with no gene match: 8. There are 17 residues in the CDR3. Germline values: CDR1 MDHEN, CDR2 SYDVKM. The CDR3 coding sequence is TGTGCCAGCAGTTTATCTCCCGGGACTAGCGGGGCCTATGAGCAGTTCTTC. This sequence encodes CASSLSPGTSGAYEQFF.

The chain couples TRBV30 to TRBJ2-3; D perhaps matches TRBD2 (6 bases). This CDR3 region has 15 residues. CDR1 GTSNPN and CDR2 SVGIG come from the germline V gene (reference sequence). Trimming left V 0 bases short and J 6 bases short, with 16 bases between. As DNA, the CDR3 is TGTGCCTGGAGTGTACTGGGCGGGACCGGGGATACGCAGTATTTT. It translates to CAWSVLGGTGDTQYF.

The J gene is TRBJ2-1, the V gene TRBV5-1, with a weak D call TRBD2 (5 bases). The CDR3 is made up of 14 amino acids. The V end lost 0 bases, the J end lost 6 bases, and 10 bases lay between the germline ends. Germline CDR1 reads SGHRS; CDR2 reads YFSETQ. The CDR3, as DNA: TGCGCCAGCAGCTTGGGGGGAGACTCCAATGAGCAGTTCTTC. Its protein product is CASSLGGDSNEQFF.

This chain connects TRBV5-5 to TRBJ1-5, with D maybe TRBD1 (6 bases). CDR1 is SGHKS, CDR2 YYEKEE, per germline (reference sequence). Trimming took 2 bases from V and 7 from J, leaving 13 bases between them. This CDR3 is 14 amino acids long. The CDR3 loop is CASSLQQGGQPQHF. The CDR3 nucleotides are TGTGCCAGCAGCTTACAACAGGGTGGCCAGCCCCAGCATTTT.

For the CDR3, the DNA is TGCGCCAGCAGCCAACAGGGGAGCACTGAAGCTTTCTTT. This codes for CASSQQGSTEAFF. The rearrangement links TRBV5-1 to TRBJ1-1; 7 bases match TRBD1. The ends lost 4 bases at V and 4 bases at J; junction bases unmatched: 4. CDR3 length equals 13 residues. CDR1 is SGHRS, CDR2 YFSETQ, per germline.

The J gene is TRBJ1-6, the V gene TRBV2; TRBD1 aligns across 11 bases. V dropped 4 bases and J dropped 10; count of bases not matched to a gene: 6. CDR3 length: 15 residues. Looked up from germline, CDR1 is SNHLY and CDR2 is FYNNEI. DNA of the CDR3: TGTGCCAGCAGTGCCGGGACAGGGGGGTTATCACCCCTCCACTTT. This encodes CASSAGTGGLSPLHF.

The genes are TRBV5-1 and TRBJ2-5; 10 bases fit TRBD1. This CDR3 spans 15 amino acids. Trimming at V came to 4 bases and at J to 5 bases, leaving 8 bases not matched to a gene. CDR1 and CDR2 (germline): SGHRS, YFSETQ. CDR3 residues: CASSRDRGAGETQYF. DNA for the CDR3: TGCGCCAGCAGCAGGGACAGGGGCGCGGGGGAGACCCAGTACTTC.